This T cell receptor (beta chain) was obtained from a study of blood T cell repertoires in COVID-19 (dated by TCRdb to about 2020). A note on the overall study: The collaborator samples originated in the United States, Italy and Spain and spanned the acute and convalescent phases of COVID-19. The prospective study material was composed of cDNA or gDNA derived from T cells, B-cell-depleted T cells, or PBMCs. Sample metadata almost always included a de-identified subject ID, COVID-19 status, age in years and sex. The samples were drawn from two sources: the first 160 participants of the ongoing ImmuneRACE study, and 1,000 to 1,500 subjects contributed by 6 global collaborators. The repertoires were released in a freely available public database intended as a resource for research on the immune response to SARS-CoV-2. HLA class I and class II types, where available, came from metadata supplied by the sample provider rather than from assay-based typing. Deeply sampled blood TCRbeta repertoires from subjects exposed to, actively infected with, or recovered from COVID-19 were included in the dataset.

One collaborating source in Seattle enrolled patients during active infection and followed them longitudinally through the course of disease. The collaborating institutions used their own protocols to collect whole blood in K2EDTA tubes. For TCRbeta analysis, collaborator samples were shipped as frozen whole blood, as isolated PBMCs, or as DNA extracted from either sample type. The paper as a whole reports these results and caveats: How much clinical and demographic metadata was included differed by source and by participant, and the metadata was provided uncurated.

As concerns this clone: The antigen this receptor binds is unknown. Nothing much larger sits one base from this clone, and base qualities are not available.

Here V drops 4 bases and J drops 5 bases, and the junction holds 6 bases not matched to any gene. From the cysteine through the phenylalanine, the CDR3 covers 15 amino acids. Only the CDR3 portion is preserved as DNA: 45 bases, with reading frame beginning at the first base. Per the germline V gene (reference sequence), SGHKS is the CDR1 and YYEKEE is the CDR2. TCRbeta CDR3 regions were amplified from genomic DNA using the immunoSEQ Assay, a bias-controlled multiplex PCR. Concerning the study's data processing: Within the assay, amplification of reference gene primers was used to estimate how many nucleated cells each sample contained. To quantify the absolute abundance of each unique TCRbeta CDR3 rearrangement, sequence reads were collapsed and filtered. Productive Simpson clonality was computed per sample as the square root of Simpson's diversity index over productive rearrangements. Not all clones reach the TCRdb copy of this immuneACCESS table, which keeps in-frame sequences only. Checked studies attribute under half of the gap to unresolved V genes and leave the rest unexplained. The V and J calls and clone size were taken over from that table, and D and trimming were inferred from the DNA. The sample contains 500,000 to 600,000 clones, about 89% of them found a single time. Clones ranked in the top ten supply around 8% of the sample.

The receptor chain draws on TRBV5-5 and TRBJ1-5, with TRBD1 identical over 10 junction bases. Material for sequencing was peripheral blood. The sequence was obtained from a woman between 50 and 59 years old with COVID-19, enrolled during active disease. The sequenced DNA is TGTGCCAGCAGCCCCACGGGACAGGGGTATCAGCCCCAGCATTTT. Its product reads: CASSPTGQGYQPQHF.